The present TCR beta chain was sequenced within a study of blood T cell repertoires in COVID-19. Study-wide background: Samples of COVID-19 (acute and convalescent) were obtained from the United States, Italy and Spain. The cDNA or gDNA used as material had been derived from T cells, B-cell-depleted T cells, or PBMCs.

The V end lost 2 bases, the J end lost 7 bases, and 6 bases lay between the germline ends. This CDR3 is built from 13 residues. Germline V gene lookup returns CDR1 LGHNA and CDR2 YSLEER. As handled by the study authors: Counts of nucleated cells, estimated from reference gene primer amplification, were obtained. Repertoires were generated with immunoSEQ multiplex PCR, while TCRdb's copy carries only in-frame clones and drops some. The V and J calls and clone size are taken from that table; D and trimming were inferred from the DNA. The sample has 200,000 or so clones; approximately 84% are singletons.

V usage is TRBV4-3 and J usage is TRBJ1-6; a possible D gene is TRBD1 (5 bases). This clonotype was obtained from a human donor with acute or convalescent COVID-19. The donor label of this sample is uncertain. The specimen sequenced was peripheral blood. The CDR3 protein is CASSQKGNSPLHF. CDR3 DNA sequence: TGCGCCAGCAGCCAAAAGGGGAATTCACCCCTCCACTTT.